Shown below are 24 T cell receptor beta chains from a single sample sequenced in a study of T-cell reconstitution after alpha-beta-depleted transplantation in children. During its preparation, the TCRbeta library received unique molecular identifiers. TCRdb itself ran the PCR reads through MiXCR, one entry per CDR3 protein. The sample includes around 440,000 distinct CDR3 sequences, more than 9% of them seen just once. The sample here was PBMCs, taken before TCRalphabeta/CD19-depleted stem cell transplant. The source is a child younger than 10 with inherited bone marrow failure, due to receive a stem cell transplant.

In its sample, this clonotype was seen a few times. The rearrangement uses TRBV20-1 and TRBJ2-1; the match to TRBD2 covers 7 bases. The CDR3 is 23 residues long. The junction had 36 bases not matched to a gene; V was cut back by 6 bases and J by 4 bases. CDR1 is DFQATT, CDR2 SNEGSKA, per germline (reference sequence). The CDR3 loop is CSALTYSPILGLAEEDRYNEQFF. CDR3 DNA sequence: TGCAGTGCCCTCACTTACTCTCCGATATTAGGCCTAGCGGAGGAGGATAGGTACAATGAGCAGTTCTTC.

This clonotype was seen at least ten times. The rearrangement joins TRBV20-1 to TRBJ1-6, with unresolved D. This CDR3 contains 11 residues. The V end was cut by 3 bases, the J end by 6 bases, with 3 bases between. Germline CDR1 is DFQATT and CDR2 is SNEGSKA (reference sequence). This CDR3 reads CSARGNSPLHF. CDR3 DNA: TGCAGTGCTAGGGGTAATTCACCCCTCCACTTT.

As to this clonotype: The CDR3 ends on some other residue instead of the conserved phenylalanine or tryptophan, so this is likely a read error. This sequence joins TRBV7-2 and TRBJ2-5; D unclear. The germline V gene has CDR1 SGHTA and CDR2 FQGNSA. This CDR3 is 13 amino acids long. Trimming removed 5 bases from V and 3 bases from J, with 10 bases in between. The CDR3 region is CASSPDIEETQYL. DNA for the CDR3: TGTGCCAGCAGCCCCGACATAGAAGAGACCCAGTACCTC.

Of note for this clonotype: The junction shows a germline mismatch at one end, possibly a read error. The CDR3 loop is CASSLVSTGSTEQYF. The DNA for the CDR3 is TGTGCCAGCAGTTTAGTATCGACAGGGTCCACCGAGCAGTACTTC. V is TRBV7-9 and J is TRBJ2-7; TRBD1 matches 7 bases. The germline CDR1 and CDR2 sequences are SEHNR and FQNEAQ (reference sequence). The CDR3 is 15 residues long.

Ten or more counts support this clonotype. This chain connects TRBV5-1 to TRBJ2-1, with 12 positions matching TRBD2. CDR3 size: 15 residues. V was clipped by 3 bases and J by 8 bases; unmatched bases: 6. The germline V gene has CDR1 SGHRS and CDR2 YFSETQ. For the CDR3, the DNA is TGCGCCAGCAGCTCCGGGACTAGCGGGTGGTATGAGCAGTTCTTC. This encodes CASSSGTSGWYEQFF.

This clonotype was picked up many times. The chain recombines TRBV5-1 with TRBJ2-1, with 12 nucleotides matching TRBD2. CDR1 and CDR2 (germline): SGHRS, YFSETQ. Losses at the gene ends were 5 bases for V and 13 bases for J; bases not matched to a gene: 10. The CDR3 length is 14 residues. The CDR3 here is CASSVGTSGLKQFF. CDR3 coding DNA: TGCGCCAGCAGTGTGGGGACTAGCGGGCTAAAACAGTTCTTC.

The table lists this clonotype with a few counts. The J gene is TRBJ2-3, the V gene TRBV7-6; TRBD1 matches at 7 bases. Germline CDR1 SGHVS, CDR2 FNYEAQ. Losses at the gene ends were 5 bases for V and 4 bases for J; bases not matched to a gene: 9. The CDR3 is 15 residues long. CDR3 residues: CASSIRDRIPDTQYF. CDR3 DNA sequence: TGTGCCAGCAGCATACGGGACAGAATCCCAGATACGCAGTATTTT. Complete variable domain (other parts from reference TRBV7-6 and TRBJ2-3): GAGVSQSPRYKVTKRGQDVALRCDPISGHVSLYWYRQALGQGPEFLTYFNYEAQQDKSGLPNDRFSAERPEGSISTLTIQRTEQRDSAMYRCASSIRDRIPDTQYFGPGTRLTVL.

The chain recombines TRBV5-6 with TRBJ1-1; D is possibly TRBD1 (5 bases). Germline loops: CDR1 SGHDT, CDR2 YYEEEE. The CDR3 is 14 amino acids. Trimming left V 2 bases short and J 3 bases short, with 11 bases between. In nucleotides, the CDR3 is TGTGCCAGCAGCTTCGTCTGGGACTACACTGAAGCTTTCTTT. It codes for CASSFVWDYTEAFF. Full variable domain (outside the CDR3, taken from reference TRBV5-6 and TRBJ1-1): DAGVTQSPTHLIKTRGQQVTLRCSPKSGHDTVSWYQQALGQGPQFIFQYYEEEERQRGNFPDRFSGHQFPNYSSELNVNALLLGDSALYLCASSFVWDYTEAFFGQGTRLTVV.

This clonotype was detected many times. The gene calls are TRBV24-1 and TRBJ2-3, with no clear D. The V gene lost 5 bases and the J gene lost 6 bases, with 8 bases spanning the gap. Per germline, CDR1 KGHDR and CDR2 SFDVKD. The CDR3 sequence is 12 residues long. CDR3 coding DNA: TGTGCCACCAGTGTTCGTCTGGATACGCAGTATTTT. Its translation is CATSVRLDTQYF.

This clonotype came up many times. CDR3 DNA: TGCGCCAGCAGTGAGCCAGGGGCCGGGGGCCTCTATGGCTACACCTTC. It encodes CASSEPGAGGLYGYTF. The chain has TRBV10-1 and TRBJ1-2; weak D call: TRBD1 (6 bases). This CDR3 contains 16 residues. Germline CDR1 is WNHNN and CDR2 is SYGVQD (reference sequence). The V gene lost 2 bases and the J gene lost 4 bases, with 17 bases spanning the gap.

As concerns this clonotype: Given a much more abundant clone one base away, this may be a read error. The chain couples TRBV4-3 to TRBJ2-7, with 8 positions matching TRBD2. The CDR3 is 15 amino acids. Germline V gives CDR1 LGHNA, CDR2 YSLEER. The CDR3 sequence is CASSQDGTRLYEQHF. Here the CDR3 DNA reads TGCGCCAGCAGCCAAGATGGGACTAGACTTTACGAGCAGCACTTC.

The sample holds many counts of this clonotype. The V and J genes are TRBV4-3 and TRBJ1-1, with TRBD1 identical over 9 bases. This CDR3 region has 15 residues. V was pared by 1 base and J by 5 bases, with 5 bases of the junction left unmatched. From germline, CDR1 is LGHNA and CDR2 YSLEER. The CDR3 nucleotides read TGCGCCAGCAGCCAAGGGGACAGGGCGAGTACTGAAGCTTTCTTT. It specifies CASSQGDRASTEAFF.

This clonotype was seen a handful of times. The chain couples TRBV28 to TRBJ2-1; 9 nucleotides match TRBD1. CDR3 size: 16 residues. J gave up 2 bases and V 4 bases, and 6 bases lay outside the gene matches. Germline V gene data show CDR1 as MDHEN and CDR2 as SYDVKM. For the CDR3, the DNA is TGTGCCAGCAGTTACTCACAGGGGGCAGCCTACAATGAGCAGTTCTTC. Translation: CASSYSQGAAYNEQFF.

This clonotype occurred many times. The V call is TRBV20-1, the J call TRBJ1-5; D not resolved. CDR1 and CDR2 (germline): DFQATT, SNEGSKA (reference sequence). The CDR3 covers 13 residues. V was trimmed by 5 bases and J by 3 bases, leaving 11 bases between them. CDR3 DNA sequence: TGCAGTGCTGGGGTCCACCCCAATCAGCCCCAGCATTTT. Encoded protein: CSAGVHPNQPQHF.

Many counts were recorded for this clonotype. J is TRBJ2-3 and V is TRBV2; 10 bases agree with TRBD2. The CDR3 sequence is 15 residues long. V lost 6 bases and J lost 1; bases outside the gene matches: 4. Germline values: CDR1 SNHLY, CDR2 FYNNEI. In DNA, the CDR3 is TGTGCCAGCAGATCCGGGACTAGCGGCACAGATACGCAGTATTTT. Protein sequence: CASRSGTSGTDTQYF.

This clonotype was counted ten times or more. J is TRBJ2-1 and V is TRBV5-4; 12 bases fit TRBD2. The CDR3 length is 16 residues. Germline trimming cut 1 base from V and 8 bases from J; bases unmatched to any gene: 7. Germline values: CDR1 SGHNT, CDR2 YYREEE (reference sequence). CDR3 nucleotides: TGTGCCAGCAGCTTGCCGAGGACTAGCGGGACGGATGAGCAGTTCTTC. It is translated as CASSLPRTSGTDEQFF.

Remarks on this clonotype: A much bigger clone sits one base away, suggesting this may be a read error. This chain joins TRBV20-1 and TRBJ2-4; 7 nucleotides agree with TRBD1. From germline, CDR1 is DFQATT and CDR2 SNEGSKA (reference sequence). The CDR3 has 17 amino acids. The CDR3 protein is CSASRQGTGIAKNLQYF. In DNA, the CDR3 is TGCAGTGCTAGTAGACAGGGCACCGGAATAGCCAAAAACCTTCAGTACTTC.

This clonotype was seen ten or more times. This chain links TRBV27 with TRBJ2-1, with 12 bases matching TRBD2. Germline trimming cut 5 bases from V and 6 bases from J; bases unmatched to any gene: 5. CDR3 size: 15 residues. From germline, CDR1 is MNHEY and CDR2 SMNVEV (reference sequence). The CDR3 nucleotides are TGTGCCAGCAGTCCTCTAGCGGGAGGGTCCAATGAGCAGTTCTTC. Its translation: CASSPLAGGSNEQFF.

In this sample, this clonotype turned up many times. The chain carries TRBV20-1 and TRBJ2-2; 8 nucleotides line up with TRBD2. V trimming: 4 bases; J trimming: 6 bases; junction bases outside the gene matches: 10. Germline values: CDR1 DFQATT, CDR2 SNEGSKA (reference sequence). The CDR3 is 15 residues long. CDR3 in DNA: TGCAGTGCTAAATCATTGCACGGGAGGGCCGGGGAGCTGTTTTTT. Translated, it gives CSAKSLHGRAGELFF.

This clonotype was counted ten times or more. The chain employs TRBV20-1 and TRBJ2-1; D gene ambiguous. The CDR3 has 12 residues. The ends were cut back, 5 bases at V and 5 bases at J, with 10 bases in the middle. Germline V gene lookup returns CDR1 DFQATT and CDR2 SNEGSKA (reference sequence). Here the CDR3 DNA reads TGCAGTGCTGCCCCGATGAACAATGAGCAGTTCTTC. It translates to CSAAPMNNEQFF.

This clonotype has ten or more counts. Written as DNA, the CDR3 is TGTGCCAGCAGCCAAGATTGGACTACGAAAGAGACCCAGTACTTC. Protein: CASSQDWTTKETQYF. This chain uses TRBV3-1 with TRBJ2-5; TRBD2 is a possible D gene (6 bases). The CDR3 extends over 15 amino acids. From germline, CDR1 is LGHDT and CDR2 YNNKEL (reference sequence). V lost 0 bases, J lost 3 bases, and 11 bases lay in between.

This clonotype was detected many times. The V call is TRBV12-3 or TRBV12-4, the J call TRBJ2-1; D tentatively reads TRBD1 or TRBD2 (6 bases each). The CDR3 contains 12 residues. The V and J ends lost 6 bases and 7 bases respectively, with 10 bases between them. CDR3 bases: TGTGCCAGCAGGGAAGGGGGGAATGAGCAGTTCTTC. Its protein product is CASREGGNEQFF.

This clonotype was counted many times. The chain combines TRBV27 with TRBJ1-4; 9 nucleotides match TRBD1. The trim removed 6 bases at V and 8 bases at J, leaving 13 bases unmatched. CDR1 and CDR2 from the germline V gene are MNHEY and SMNVEV (reference sequence). The CDR3 is 16 amino acids. The CDR3 sequence: CASSHHRDRDNEKLFF. Here the CDR3 DNA reads TGTGCCAGCAGCCATCATCGGGACAGGGATAACGAAAAACTGTTTTTT.

This clonotype was seen repeatedly, ten times or more. V gene TRBV14 combines with J gene TRBJ2-7; the D is unclear. Looked up from germline, CDR1 is SGHDN and CDR2 is FVKESK. The CDR3 totals 13 residues. Trimming pared 4 bases from V and 0 bases from J, leaving 7 bases between. DNA for the CDR3: TGTGCCAGCAGCCCAATGAGCTCCTACGAGCAGTACTTC. It translates to CASSPMSSYEQYF.